The entry below describes one T cell receptor (beta chain). Within 2 weeks of study entry, exposed participants had contacted a PCR-confirmed or clinician-diagnosed COVID-19 case. These data come from a study of blood T cell repertoires in COVID-19. Some clones are missing from TCRdb's copy, which holds only in-frame ones; the method was immunoSEQ multiplex PCR. Of roughly 230,000 clones in the sample, 85% were seen once. The CDR3 sequence is 14 residues long. Germline assignment: CDR1 LNHDA and CDR2 SQIVND (reference sequence). The V segment lost 2 bases and the J segment 4 bases; nucleotides outside the gene matches: 2.

This sequence originates from a woman between 45 and 65 years old who had been exposed to COVID-19. The chain couples TRBV19 to TRBJ1-5; TRBD1 matches at 7 bases. Sequencing used PBMCs or T cells enriched from blood (not recorded which). The CDR3 protein is CASSIQGDNQPQHF. CDR3 sequence (DNA): TGTGCCAGTAGTATACAGGGGGATAATCAGCCCCAGCATTTT.